The present T cell receptor beta chain was sequenced within a study of blood T cell repertoires in COVID-19. Overall study context: Samples came from the United States, Italy and Spain, spanning acute and convalescent COVID-19.

Method: immunoSEQ multiplex PCR; TCRdb's copy keeps in-frame clones and lacks some. The table records 45,000 or so clones, over 65% of them present only once. The J segment lost 5 bases and the V segment lost 6 bases, leaving 0 bases of the junction unmatched. In germline, CDR1 is LNHDA, CDR2 SQIVND (reference sequence). This CDR3 has 13 residues. The sequence came from a man older than 75 with acute or convalescent COVID-19. The V call is TRBV19, the J call TRBJ2-2; TRBD2 matches at 10 bases. Specimen: peripheral blood. The chain's CDR3 is CASRTSGTGELFF. Written as DNA, the CDR3 is TGTGCCAGTAGGACTAGCGGGACCGGGGAGCTGTTTTTT. The variable domain in full, with the rest retrieved from reference TRBV19 and TRBJ2-2, is DGGITQSPKYLFRKEGQNVTLSCEQNLNHDAMYWYRQDPGQGLRLIYYSQIVNDFQKGDIAEGYSVSREKKESFPLTVTSAQKNPTAFYLCASRTSGTGELFFGEGSRLTVL.